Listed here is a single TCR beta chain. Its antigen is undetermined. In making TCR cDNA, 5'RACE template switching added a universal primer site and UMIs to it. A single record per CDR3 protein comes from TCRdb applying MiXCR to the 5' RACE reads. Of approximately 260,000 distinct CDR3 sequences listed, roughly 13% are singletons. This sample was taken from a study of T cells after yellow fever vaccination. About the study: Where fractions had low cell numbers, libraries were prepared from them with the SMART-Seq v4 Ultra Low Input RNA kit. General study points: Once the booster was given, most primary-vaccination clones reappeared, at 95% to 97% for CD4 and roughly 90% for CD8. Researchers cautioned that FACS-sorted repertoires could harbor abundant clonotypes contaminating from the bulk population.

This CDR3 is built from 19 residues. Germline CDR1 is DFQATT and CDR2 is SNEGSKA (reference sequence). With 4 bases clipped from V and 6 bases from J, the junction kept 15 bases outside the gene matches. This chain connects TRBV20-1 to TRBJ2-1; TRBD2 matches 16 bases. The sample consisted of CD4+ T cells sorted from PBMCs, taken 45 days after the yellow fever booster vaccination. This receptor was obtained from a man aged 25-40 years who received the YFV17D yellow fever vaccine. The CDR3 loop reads CSATLTPGLAGGLSNEQFF. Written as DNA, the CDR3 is TGCAGTGCTACATTAACCCCGGGACTAGCGGGAGGGCTCAGCAATGAGCAGTTCTTC.